These 16 T cell receptor beta chains came from one sample sequenced in a study of tumor-infiltrating lymphocytes in glioblastoma multiforme. Multiple V-beta primers and a C-beta primer amplified TCRB from RNA. TCRdb ran MiXCR on the multiplex PCR reads and lists one entry per CDR3 protein. The sample contains about 9,200 distinct CDR3 sequences, just over 65% of which appear only once. Source material: brain tumor tissue. These receptors all come from a male donor with glioblastoma.

This clonotype was seen more than once but under ten times. This CDR3 fails to terminate in the conserved phenylalanine or tryptophan, so it likely reflects a read error. This chain uses TRBV13 with TRBJ2-7; D gene ambiguous. The germline V gene has CDR1 PRHDT and CDR2 FYEKMQ (reference sequence). Trimming shortened V by 3 bases and J by 3 bases, and 12 bases separated the two germline ends. CDR3 length equals 14 residues. The CDR3 DNA follows: TGTGCCAGCAGCTTGGGTCCTAGTAGCTACGAGCAGTACTTA. It translates to CASSLGPSSYEQYL.

With respect to this clonotype: A much larger clone sits a single nucleotide away, making a read error possible. The chain is built from TRBV15 and TRBJ1-5, with D unresolved. CDR3 length equals 15 residues. Per germline, CDR1 LNHNV and CDR2 YYDKDF (reference sequence). For the CDR3, the DNA is TGTGCCATCAGCAGAGATCTAAACGGGAATCAGCCCCAGCATTTT. Translating it yields CAISRDLNGNQPQHF.

This rearrangement joins TRBV11-2 to TRBJ1-4; D might be TRBD1 (6 bases). Germline V gene lookup returns CDR1 SGHAT and CDR2 FQNNGV. V was cut by 5 bases and J by 6 bases, with 13 bases left in between. CDR3 length: 14 residues. The CDR3 sequence: CASSQPGADEKLFF. The CDR3 coding sequence is TGTGCCAGCAGCCAACCGGGGGCGGATGAAAAACTGTTTTTT.

Remarks on this clonotype: Being one base from a much bigger clone, this may be a read error. The rearrangement joins TRBV4-3 to TRBJ2-7, with TRBD1 as a possible D gene (6 bases). The CDR3 consists of 13 residues. Germline V gives CDR1 LGHNA, CDR2 YSLEER. The CDR3 nucleotides are TGCACCAGCAGCCAAAGAACAGGGCGAGAGCAGTACTTC. Translating gives CTSSQRTGREQYF.

This clonotype is termed large (0.1 to 1%). The chain joins TRBV11-1 to TRBJ1-2, with 8 bases matching TRBD1. The germline V gene has CDR1 SGHAT and CDR2 FQDESV (reference sequence). V trimming: 5 bases; J trimming: 0 bases; junction bases outside the gene matches: 2. This CDR3 has 14 residues. Written as DNA, the CDR3 is TGTGCCAGCAGCCTGGACAGGGCTAACTATGGCTACACCTTC. Translation: CASSLDRANYGYTF.

The CDR3 spells CASRLRTGQPPREAFF. The CDR3 coding sequence is TGTGCCAGCAGGCTGAGGACAGGGCAGCCTCCCCGCGAAGCTTTCTTT. The rearrangement uses TRBV12-3 or TRBV12-4 and TRBJ1-1; 8 bases agree with TRBD1. The CDR3 is made up of 16 amino acids. Trimming at V came to 6 bases and at J to 8 bases, leaving 17 bases not matched to a gene.

Many counts were recorded for this clonotype. Likely a read error: the CDR3 ends without its conserved phenylalanine or tryptophan. The DNA is left out, because the CDR3 cannot be placed on it with certainty; the CDR3 is given as TCRdb lists it. This chain connects TRBV4-2 to TRBJ2-1; TRBD2 was called by the table and not checked on the DNA. The germline V gene has CDR1 LGHNA and CDR2 YNFKEQ. Including both end residues, the CDR3 is 16 amino acids long. CDR3 amino acids: CASSQEDAGGINEQSS.

Turning to this clonotype: Germline is not matched at one junction end, which may reflect a read error. The genes are TRBV11-2 and TRBJ1-6; 9 bases fit TRBD1. The CDR3 extends over 18 amino acids. CDR1 is SGHAT and CDR2 is FQNNGV in the germline V gene. In nucleotides, the CDR3 is TGTGCCAGAAGCTCATCCGGGGACAGGGTTCATGGTAATTCACCCATCCACTTT. It codes for CARSSSGDRVHGNSPIHF.

The chain links TRBV6-5 to TRBJ2-2; D may be TRBD1 or TRBD2 (5 bases each). Trimming took 3 bases from V and 8 from J, leaving 10 bases between them. Germline V gene lookup returns CDR1 MNHEY and CDR2 SVGAGI. The CDR3 totals 13 residues. CDR3 coding DNA: TGTGCCAGCAGTTATGCATGGGGGGGGGAGCTGTTTTTT. Translating gives CASSYAWGGELFF.

The gene calls are TRBV29-1 and TRBJ2-5; D is undetermined. The germline V gene encodes CDR1 SQVTM and CDR2 ANQGSEA. CDR3 length: 13 residues. V shed 1 base and J shed 5 bases, with 11 bases lying between them. The CDR3 DNA is TGCAGCGTTGAAGCTGTAGGAACGGAGACCCAGTACTTC. Translation gives CSVEAVGTETQYF.

On this clonotype: Germline is not matched at one junction end, which may reflect a read error. The chain uses TRBV11-1 and TRBJ2-2; D gene unclear. The CDR3 is 13 amino acids. Germline V CDR1 and CDR2: SGHAT, FQDESV (reference sequence). CDR3 in DNA: TGTGCCAGCAGCGCCTTCGGCGGAGAGGAGCTGTATTTT. Protein product: CASSAFGGEELYF. Together with reference TRBV11-1 and TRBJ2-2, the CDR3 gives the full variable domain: EAEVAQSPRYKITEKSQAVAFWCDPISGHATLYWYRQILGQGPELLVQFQDESVVDDSQLPKDRFSAERLKGVDSTLKIQPAELGDSAMYLCASSAFGGEELYFGEGSRLTVL.

As concerns this clonotype: A junction end diverges from the germline sequence, so it may reflect a read error. The chain employs TRBV11-2 and TRBJ2-7; D tentatively reads TRBD1 or TRBD2 (5 bases each). CDR1 and CDR2 (germline): SGHAT, FQNNGV. The CDR3 is made up of 15 amino acids. CDR3: CASSLGPPRAYGQYF. CDR3 nucleotides: TGTGCAAGCAGCTTGGGACCGCCACGAGCCTACGGGCAGTACTTC.

The table lists this clonotype with a few counts. The chain has TRBV11-2 and TRBJ1-1; D is ambiguous. Germline loops: CDR1 SGHAT, CDR2 FQNNGV. The V gene lost 4 bases and the J gene lost 3 bases, with 12 bases spanning the gap. This CDR3 region has 14 residues. The CDR3 here is CASSSLGRHTEAFF. In DNA form, the CDR3 reads TGTGCCAGCAGCTCCCTCGGTCGACACACTGAAGCTTTCTTT.

The genes are TRBV12-3 or TRBV12-4 and TRBJ2-5; possibly TRBD1 for D (5 bases). The V end was cut by 6 bases, the J end by 5 bases, with 13 bases between. The CDR3 runs 13 residues. CDR3 in amino acids: CASSRWGPETQYF. DNA for the CDR3: TGTGCCAGCAGCCGTTGGGGCCCCGAGACCCAGTACTTC.

About this clonotype itself: In this CDR3 the conserved last residue, phenylalanine or tryptophan, is missing, so a read error is likely. This chain links TRBV20-1 with TRBJ2-3; 8 positions agree with TRBD2. There are 15 residues in the CDR3. CDR1 is DFQATT, CDR2 SNEGSKA, per germline (reference sequence). The trim removed 6 bases at V and 3 bases at J, leaving 11 bases unmatched. CDR3 DNA sequence: TGCAGTGCCCCCGGTACGCGGGGGGTAACAGATACGCAGTATTCT. Translating it yields CSAPGTRGVTDTQYS.

The gene calls are TRBV20-1 and TRBJ2-4; D perhaps matches TRBD1 (7 bases). The CDR3 runs to 19 residues. Germline CDR1 reads DFQATT; CDR2 reads SNEGSKA (reference sequence). Between the trimmed V and J ends, which lost 2 bases and 0 bases, there was a span of 23 bases. DNA for the CDR3: TGCAGTGCTAGATACCCGGGCAGGGGGGTTCGGAAAGCCAAAAACATTCAGTACTTC. It encodes CSARYPGRGVRKAKNIQYF.